The present entry profiles one TCR beta chain with its context. Its specificity is not known. The sample is drawn from a study of T cells expressing NK-cell markers. In the study overall: Sorted CD3+CD56-NKG2C+, CD3+CD56+NKG2C- and CD3+CD56+NKG2C+ T cells were the source of the TCR beta repertoires. Findings and limits, study-wide: Among CD8+ T cells from six donors, dominant NKG2C+ clonotypes accounted for roughly 1.0-8%.

The CDR3 covers 15 residues. Germline CDR1 is SGHAT and CDR2 is FQNNGV. For TCR beta, cDNA was produced by 5'RACE template switching with UMIs. After re-calling the 5' RACE reads, TCRdb lists one entry per CDR3 protein, DNA absent. This listing includes some 280,000 distinct CDR3 sequences. This chain joins TRBV11-2 and TRBJ2-1. The receptor was isolated from a man aged 18 to 29 in good health. Material: blood T cells: a sorted CD56 or NKG2C T cell subset, CD4+ or CD8+ T cells, or bulk PBMC T cells (not recorded which). CDR3 in amino acids: CASSLDDRSYNEQFF.